This T cell receptor beta chain was identified during a study of OX40 agonist ivuxolimab in advanced cancers. The overall study: Subjects had a mean age of around 63 years, with a range of about 20 to 85; less than 90% were male.

Sequencing was performed with immunoSEQ multiplex PCR; in TCRdb, only in-frame clones are kept and a portion is missing. The data hold about 68,000 clones, with roughly 84% observed a single time. Note on this clone: What it recognizes is unknown.

CDR1 is KGHSH, CDR2 LQKENI, per germline. The germline V and J ends were trimmed by 3 bases and 3 bases, with 3 bases remaining between them. The CDR3 runs 12 residues. On cycle 4 day 1 and cycle 7 day 1, as well as at baseline, blood was sampled. Findings and limits, study-wide: Specificity for antigen went undetermined in the expanded peripheral T cells.

The chain combines TRBV18 with TRBJ2-1; D gene ambiguous. Source: CD4+ or CD8+ T cells sorted from blood, taken in a trial of the OX40 agonist ivuxolimab. This sequence was found in an adult with an advanced solid tumor such as melanoma, head and neck, liver or kidney cancer. CDR3 amino acids: CASSPDYNEQFF. The CDR3 DNA sequence: TGTGCCAGCTCACCGGACTACAATGAGCAGTTCTTC.